These 24 T cell receptor beta chains came from one sample sequenced in a study of metastatic and nonmetastatic thyroid tumors. Patients underwent thyroid surgery, and none had received any treatment before it. Using MiXCR, TCRdb re-called clones from the PCR reads. The profile covers over 30,000 clones, with around 33% appearing a single time and 15% to 20% taken by the ten largest. Specimen: tumor tissue. These receptors were obtained from a female donor with papillary thyroid cancer or a benign thyroid nodule (not recorded which). Some clones in this sample may be carry-over from other donors' samples.

This clone was counted only a few times. The J gene is TRBJ2-7, the V gene TRBV5-1; D unresolved. V lost 1 base and J lost 7, with 18 bases in between. CDR3 length equals 15 residues. Per the germline V gene, CDR1 is SGHRS and CDR2 is YFSETQ. The CDR3 DNA reads as TGCGCCAGCAGCTTGTTTTCCGCCTTTGGTGAAGAGCAGTACTTC. It translates to CASSLFSAFGEEQYF.

This clone was recorded a few times. This chain links TRBV19 with TRBJ1-5; tentatively, D is TRBD1 (6 bases). V lost 2 bases to trimming and J lost 4 bases, with 12 bases between them. Germline values: CDR1 LNHDA, CDR2 SQIVND (reference sequence). The CDR3 is 15 residues long. In DNA, the CDR3 is TGTGCCAGTAGTATAATGTCGACAGGAAATCAGCCCCAGCATTTT. Translation gives CASSIMSTGNQPQHF. Drawing the rest from reference TRBV19 and TRBJ1-5, the complete variable domain is DGGITQSPKYLFRKEGQNVTLSCEQNLNHDAMYWYRQDPGQGLRLIYYSQIVNDFQKGDIAEGYSVSREKKESFPLTVTSAQKNPTAFYLCASSIMSTGNQPQHFGDGTRLSIL.

The sample holds one count of this clone. The rearrangement joins TRBV5-1 to TRBJ2-2; D not resolved. The CDR3 spans 14 residues. Germline values: CDR1 SGHRS, CDR2 YFSETQ. V dropped 6 bases and J dropped 1 base, with 10 bases sitting between them. CDR3 residues: CASMAEKNTGELFF. In DNA form, the CDR3 reads TGCGCCAGCATGGCAGAGAAGAACACCGGGGAGCTGTTTTTT. The variable domain in full, with the rest retrieved from reference TRBV5-1 and TRBJ2-2, is KAGVTQTPRYLIKTRGQQVTLSCSPISGHRSVSWYQQTPGQGLQFLFEYFSETQRNKGNFPGRFSGRQFSNSRSEMNVSTLELGDSALYLCASMAEKNTGELFFGEGSRLTVL.

DNA for the CDR3: TGCAGTGCTAGAGAACTGGAGTGGTCCTACGAGCAGTACTTC. Amino acid sequence: CSARELEWSYEQYF. V gene TRBV20-1 combines with J gene TRBJ2-7; D gene ambiguous. From germline, CDR1 is DFQATT and CDR2 SNEGSKA (reference sequence). The CDR3 is 14 amino acids. V was trimmed by 0 bases and J by 1 base, leaving 10 bases between them.

The chain combines TRBV28 with TRBJ2-7; D perhaps matches TRBD2 (5 bases). The germline V gene encodes CDR1 MDHEN and CDR2 SYDVKM. Trimming took off 3 bases at V and 2 bases at J, with 11 bases between the two ends. The CDR3 sequence is 14 residues long. The CDR3: CASSLAGTAYEQYF. The DNA for the CDR3 is TGTGCCAGCAGTTTGGCGGGTACAGCCTACGAGCAGTACTTC.

On this clone itself: A read error is possible here, since a much larger clone lies one base away. The chain couples TRBV2 to TRBJ2-6; D might be TRBD2 (6 bases). Per the germline V gene, CDR1 is SNHLY and CDR2 is FYNNEI. The CDR3 contains 17 residues. V was pared by 6 bases and J by 0 bases, with 15 bases between. CDR3 protein: CASSWGREASGANVLTF. CDR3 DNA: TGTGCCAGCAGCTGGGGCAGGGAGGCCTCTGGGGCCAACGTCCTGACTTTC.

The V call is TRBV7-9, the J call TRBJ1-2; D ambiguous. The V end lost 4 bases, the J end lost 7 bases, and 13 bases lay between the germline ends. Germline V lookup: CDR1 SEHNR, CDR2 FQNEAQ (reference sequence). The CDR3 sequence is 13 residues long. The CDR3 bases are TGTGCCAGCAGCTCCCGCCTGACGGGTGGCTACACCTTC. This sequence encodes CASSSRLTGGYTF.

This clone was counted only a few times. The CDR3 sequence: CASSGDSPSYNEQFF. CDR3 nucleotide sequence: TGTGCCAGCAGCGGTGACAGTCCCTCCTACAATGAGCAGTTCTTC. The J gene is TRBJ2-1, the V gene TRBV2, with D possibly being TRBD1 (5 bases). Germline CDR1 reads SNHLY; CDR2 reads FYNNEI. This CDR3 has 15 residues. Between the trimmed V and J ends, which lost 6 bases and 0 bases, there was a span of 12 bases.

The V gene is TRBV5-1, the J gene TRBJ2-2; a weak D match, TRBD2 (6 bases). V was pared by 3 bases and J by 0 bases, with 18 bases between. The CDR3 runs to 18 residues. Germline CDR1 is SGHRS and CDR2 is YFSETQ. CDR3 in amino acids: CASSSLWIAESNTGELFF. The CDR3 DNA reads as TGCGCCAGCAGCTCCCTTTGGATAGCGGAATCGAACACCGGGGAGCTGTTTTTT.

This clone has more than one count but fewer than ten. The V call is TRBV12-3 or TRBV12-4, the J call TRBJ2-3; no firm D call. V lost 7 bases and J 2 bases, leaving 10 bases between the germline ends. The CDR3 covers 13 residues. The CDR3 DNA reads as TGTGCCAGCAAAAAGACGCACACAGATACGCAGTATTTT. Translation: CASKKTHTDTQYF.

The chain uses TRBV12-3 or TRBV12-4 and TRBJ2-4; a weak D match, TRBD2 (6 bases). There are 16 residues in the CDR3. V lost 0 bases to trimming and J lost 2 bases, with 11 bases between them. CDR3 coding DNA: TGTGCCAGCAGTTTAGCGCTTGGGGGGACCAAAAACATTCAGTACTTC. Translated: CASSLALGGTKNIQYF.

This clone came up many times. The chain carries TRBV6-5 and TRBJ2-1, with D hard to call. The V gene lost 2 bases and the J gene lost 9 bases, with 8 bases spanning the gap. CDR3 length equals 12 residues. CDR1 and CDR2 (germline): MNHEY, SVGAGI. Here the CDR3 reads CASSYKGGEQFF. CDR3 in DNA: TGTGCCAGCAGTTACAAAGGTGGTGAGCAGTTCTTC.

About this clone itself: One end of the junction varies from germline; a read error may be responsible. CDR3 in DNA: TGTGCCAGCAGTGACTCCAGCGGGGGGGCCACAGATACGCAGTATTTT. As protein: CASSDSSGGATDTQYF. The genes are TRBV6-6 and TRBJ2-3, with 10 bases lining up with TRBD2. This CDR3 is built from 16 residues. Germline CDR1 MNHNY, CDR2 SVGAGI (reference sequence).

The chain carries TRBV5-1 and TRBJ2-3, with 8 bases identical to TRBD2. Germline-derived CDR1 and CDR2 are SGHRS and YFSETQ. The CDR3 consists of 16 residues. V lost 4 bases, J lost 0 bases, and 7 bases stayed unmatched. The CDR3 region is CASSREGEISTDTQYF. CDR3 DNA: TGCGCCAGCAGCCGGGAGGGTGAGATTAGCACAGATACGCAGTATTTT.

The CDR3 coding sequence is TGTGCCAGCAGCTTCGGACTAGCGGGGGGATACAATGAGCAGTTCTTC. Translation: CASSFGLAGGYNEQFF. The rearrangement uses TRBV11-2 and TRBJ2-1; 14 bases align to TRBD2. This CDR3 contains 16 residues. From germline, CDR1 is SGHAT and CDR2 FQNNGV. V lost 3 bases to trimming and J lost 4 bases; unmatched junction nucleotides: 2.

This clone was counted a few times. One end of the junction fails to match germline, which may point to a read error. The rearrangement uses TRBV27 and TRBJ2-7; D uncertain. This CDR3 spans 14 amino acids. Germline V gene sequence: CDR1 MNHEY, CDR2 SMNVEV (reference sequence). CDR3 nucleotide sequence: TGTGCCAGCAGTTTATCCTTCCTCTCCTACGATCAGTACTTC. Amino acid sequence: CASSLSFLSYDQYF.

In its sample, this clone was seen many times. V and J are TRBV5-1 and TRBJ1-1; D is unresolved. The germline V and J ends were trimmed by 4 bases and 4 bases, with 11 bases remaining between them. Per the germline V gene, CDR1 is SGHRS and CDR2 is YFSETQ. The CDR3 loop spans 13 amino acids. CDR3 protein: CASSISYGTEAFF. In DNA, the CDR3 is TGCGCCAGCAGCATTTCGTATGGCACTGAAGCTTTCTTT.

The chain links TRBV20-1 to TRBJ2-1; 7 positions agree with TRBD2. Germline V gene lookup returns CDR1 DFQATT and CDR2 SNEGSKA (reference sequence). There are 14 residues in the CDR3. CDR3 amino acids: CRTSGTGSYNEQFF. The CDR3 bases are TGCAGGACAAGCGGGACTGGGTCCTACAATGAGCAGTTCTTC.

V is TRBV7-9 and J is TRBJ2-7; tentatively, D is TRBD1 (6 bases). CDR1 and CDR2 from the germline V gene are SEHNR and FQNEAQ (reference sequence). The CDR3 consists of 13 residues. The V end lost 3 bases, the J end lost 3 bases, and 9 bases lay between the germline ends. CDR3 loop: CASSFGQLYEQYF. In nucleotides, the CDR3 is TGTGCCAGCAGCTTCGGACAGCTCTACGAGCAGTACTTC.

This clone was seen more than once but under ten times. The chain combines TRBV20-1 with TRBJ1-2, with 9 bases identical to TRBD1. Germline lookup yields CDR1 DFQATT and CDR2 SNEGSKA (reference sequence). V was pared by 5 bases and J by 7 bases, with 5 bases of the junction left unmatched. The CDR3 is 12 residues long. CDR3 protein: CSALGQGAGYTF. In nucleotides, the CDR3 is TGCAGTGCTTTGGGACAGGGCGCTGGCTACACCTTC.

Details on this clone: The sample carries other DNA sequences with the same CDR3. The rearrangement joins TRBV20-1 to TRBJ1-6; D is unclear. The ends were cut back, 6 bases at V and 8 bases at J, with 11 bases in the middle. The germline V gene has CDR1 DFQATT and CDR2 SNEGSKA (reference sequence). The CDR3 runs 12 residues. Here the CDR3 DNA reads TGCAGTGCCACCTTACTGGATTCACCCCTCCACTTT. Amino acids: CSATLLDSPLHF.

The chain has TRBV11-2 and TRBJ2-7; either TRBD1 or TRBD2 may supply D (5 bases each). V lost 4 bases, J lost 6 bases, and 16 bases lay in between. Per germline, CDR1 SGHAT and CDR2 FQNNGV. This CDR3 contains 14 residues. The CDR3 bases are TGTGCCAGCAGCTCGGAGGCAGGGCGTGGCGAGCAGTACTTC. Encoded protein: CASSSEAGRGEQYF.

There are a few counts of this clone. The genes are TRBV15 and TRBJ2-7; no firm D call. The germline V and J ends were trimmed by 0 bases and 0 bases, with 9 bases remaining between them. The CDR3 is made up of 15 amino acids. Germline-derived CDR1 and CDR2 are LNHNV and YYDKDF (reference sequence). Here the CDR3 reads CATSRESISSYEQYF. The CDR3 DNA reads TGTGCCACCAGCAGAGAATCGATAAGCTCCTACGAGCAGTACTTC.

The V and J genes are TRBV6-1 and TRBJ2-7, with TRBD1 as a possible D gene (6 bases). The CDR3 covers 16 residues. V was clipped by 1 base and J by 3 bases, with 16 bases between them. Germline V lookup: CDR1 MNHNS, CDR2 SASEGT. The DNA for the CDR3 is TGTGCCAGCAGTGAAGTAACCGGGACGGGACACTACGAGCAGTACTTC. As protein: CASSEVTGTGHYEQYF.